The sequence of this T cell receptor beta chain was determined in a study of T cells after yellow fever vaccination. The study, taken as a whole, reports: The booster saw the reappearance of most primary-vaccination clones (approximately 97% CD4, around 88% CD8). The secondary response was weaker, and its peak arrived faster, on day 5 versus 15.

As concerns this clonotype: The target antigen is unknown.

CDR1 SGHTA and CDR2 FQGNSA come from the germline V gene. The CDR3 loop spans 14 amino acids. Trimming left V 5 bases short and J 5 bases short, with 12 bases between. Researchers made TCR cDNA using 5'RACE template switching, and this step added a universal primer site and UMIs. Each CDR3 protein is one row after TCRdb ran MiXCR on the 5' RACE reads. The sample comprises 200,000 to 300,000 distinct CDR3 sequences, less than 7.5% of which are singletons, and roughly 1% rests with the top ten. This receptor was obtained from a man younger than 45 who received the YFV17D yellow fever vaccine. The input for sequencing was CD4+ T cells sorted from PBMCs, taken on the day of the yellow fever booster vaccination. The chain uses TRBV7-2 and TRBJ2-2; D tentatively fits TRBD1 or TRBD2 (5 bases each). CDR3 in amino acids: CASSMGTRTGELFF. CDR3 sequence (DNA): TGTGCCAGCAGCATGGGGACGCGGACCGGGGAGCTGTTTTTT.